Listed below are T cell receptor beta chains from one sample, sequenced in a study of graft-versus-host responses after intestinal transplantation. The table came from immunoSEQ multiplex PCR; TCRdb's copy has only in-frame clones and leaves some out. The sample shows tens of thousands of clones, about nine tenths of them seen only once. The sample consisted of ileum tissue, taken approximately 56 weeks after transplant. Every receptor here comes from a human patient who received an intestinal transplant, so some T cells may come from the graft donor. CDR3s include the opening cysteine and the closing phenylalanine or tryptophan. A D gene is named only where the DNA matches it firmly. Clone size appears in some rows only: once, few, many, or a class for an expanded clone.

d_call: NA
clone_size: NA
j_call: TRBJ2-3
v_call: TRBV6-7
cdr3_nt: TGTGCCAGCAGTTACAGGCGACACACTTTATCTTTACGATATCGTCGAGATACGCAGTATTTT
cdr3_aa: CASSYRRHTLSLRYRRDTQYF

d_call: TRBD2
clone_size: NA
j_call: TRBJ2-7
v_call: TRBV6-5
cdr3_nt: TGTGCCAGCAGTTACTCTTCGGGGGGGCCGGTCTACGAGCAGTACTTC
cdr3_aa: CASSYSSGGPVYEQYF

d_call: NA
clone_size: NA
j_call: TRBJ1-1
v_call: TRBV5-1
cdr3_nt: TGCGCCAGCAGCTTTGGGGAGGGGAGGGAAGAAGCTTTCTTT
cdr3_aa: CASSFGEGREEAFF

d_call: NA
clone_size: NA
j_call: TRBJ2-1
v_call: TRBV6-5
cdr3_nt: TGTGCCAGCAGTTACGCCATGGACTCGCTACAGTTCTTC
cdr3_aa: CASSYAMDSLQFF

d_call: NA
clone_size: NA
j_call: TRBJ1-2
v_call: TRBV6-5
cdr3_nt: TGTGCCAGCAGCACGCGTACAGGGCTCCGGTATGGCTACACCTTC
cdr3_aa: CASSTRTGLRYGYTF

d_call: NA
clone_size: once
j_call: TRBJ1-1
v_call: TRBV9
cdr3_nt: TGTGCCAGCAGCGTAGCTACGGACACTGAGGCTTTCTTT
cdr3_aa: CASSVATDTEAFF

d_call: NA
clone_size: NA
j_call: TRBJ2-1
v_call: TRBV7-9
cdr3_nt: TGTGCCAGCAGCGCCAGAGGAACTGCCAGCAATGAGCAGTTCTTC
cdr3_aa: CASSARGTASNEQFF

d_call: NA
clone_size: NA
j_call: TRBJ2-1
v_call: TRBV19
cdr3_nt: TGTGCCAGTAGGTCGAGCACCCACAGTTCTTACAATGAGCAGTTCTTC
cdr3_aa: CASRSSTHSSYNEQFF

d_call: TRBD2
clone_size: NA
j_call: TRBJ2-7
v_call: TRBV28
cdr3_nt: TGTGCCAGCAGTTTACCTAGCGGGAGCCACGAGCAGTACTTC
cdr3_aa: CASSLPSGSHEQYF

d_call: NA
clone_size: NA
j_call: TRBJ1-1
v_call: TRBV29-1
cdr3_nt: TGCAGCGTTGAACAATATGAAGCTTTCTTT
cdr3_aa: CSVEQYEAFF

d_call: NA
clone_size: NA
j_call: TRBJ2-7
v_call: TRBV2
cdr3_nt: TGTGCCAGCAGTATGGCGAAAGGCTACGAGCAGTACTTC
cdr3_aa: CASSMAKGYEQYF

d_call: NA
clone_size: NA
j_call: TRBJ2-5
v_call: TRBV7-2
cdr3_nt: TGTGCCAGCAGCTTAGAGGGGACTCTCCGGACCCAGTACTTC
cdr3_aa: CASSLEGTLRTQYF

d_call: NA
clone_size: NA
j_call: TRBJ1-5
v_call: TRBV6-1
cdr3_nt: TGTGCCAGCAGTGAAAGACAGGCTCCTTATAGCAATCAGCCCCAGCATTTT
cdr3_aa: CASSERQAPYSNQPQHF

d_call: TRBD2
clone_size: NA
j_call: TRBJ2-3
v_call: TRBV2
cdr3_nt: TGTGCCAGCAGTGAACTTGGCGGGGGGGCCGTAGATACGCAGTATTTT
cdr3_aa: CASSELGGGAVDTQYF

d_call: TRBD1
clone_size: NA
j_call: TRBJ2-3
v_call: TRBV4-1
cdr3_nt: TGCGCCAGCAGCCAAGATTGGACAGGGTATTCAGATACGCAGTATTTT
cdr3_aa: CASSQDWTGYSDTQYF

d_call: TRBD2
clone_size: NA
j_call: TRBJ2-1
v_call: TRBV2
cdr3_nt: TGTGCCAGCAGTGTACTAGCGGGAGCCTCCTACAATGAGCAGTTCTTC
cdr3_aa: CASSVLAGASYNEQFF

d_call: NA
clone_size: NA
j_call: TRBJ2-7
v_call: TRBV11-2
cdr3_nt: TGTGCCAGCAGCTTAGATAGGAGTAACGGGCCAGGCGTCGCCTACGAGCAGTACTTC
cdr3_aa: CASSLDRSNGPGVAYEQYF

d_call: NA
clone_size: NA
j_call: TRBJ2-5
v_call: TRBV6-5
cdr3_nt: TGTGCCAGCAGTTACTCTCAAGCGAGGCGAGAGACCCAGTACTTC
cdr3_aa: CASSYSQARRETQYF

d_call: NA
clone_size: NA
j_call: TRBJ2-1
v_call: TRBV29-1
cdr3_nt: TGCAGCGTTGACCCCCGGGTCCGGGGCAATGAGCAGTTCTTC
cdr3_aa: CSVDPRVRGNEQFF

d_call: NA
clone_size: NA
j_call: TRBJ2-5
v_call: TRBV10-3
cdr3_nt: TGTGCCATCAGTGGGGCAGGGGAGACCCAGTACTTC
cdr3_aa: CAISGAGETQYF

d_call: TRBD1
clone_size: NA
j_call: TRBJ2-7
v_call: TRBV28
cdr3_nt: TGTGCCAGCAGCTTACAGGGGCACGACTACGAGCAGTACTTC
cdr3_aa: CASSLQGHDYEQYF

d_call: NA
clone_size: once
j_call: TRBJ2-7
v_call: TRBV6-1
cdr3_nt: TGTGCCAGCAGTGTTGGAATAGCGGTAGGCTACGAGCAGTACTTC
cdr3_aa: CASSVGIAVGYEQYF

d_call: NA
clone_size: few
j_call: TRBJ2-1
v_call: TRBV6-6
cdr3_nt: TGTGCCAGCACAGGGGGGGGTGAGCAGTTCTTC
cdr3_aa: CASTGGGEQFF

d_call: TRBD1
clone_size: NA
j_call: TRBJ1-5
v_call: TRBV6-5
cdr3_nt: TGTGCCAGCAGTTTGACAGGGTATAGCAATCAGCCCCAGCATTTT
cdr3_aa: CASSLTGYSNQPQHF

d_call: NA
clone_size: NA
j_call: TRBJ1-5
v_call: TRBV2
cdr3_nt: TGTGCCAGCAGGGTAGAACCCAATCAGCCCCAGCATTTT
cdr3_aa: CASRVEPNQPQHF

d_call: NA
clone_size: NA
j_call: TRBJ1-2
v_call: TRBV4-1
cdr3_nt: TGCGCCAGCAGCCAAGATCGGGGGGCTGGGAACTATGGCTACACCTTC
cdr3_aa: CASSQDRGAGNYGYTF

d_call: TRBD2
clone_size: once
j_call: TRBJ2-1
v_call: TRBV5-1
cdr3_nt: TGCGCCAGCAGCGGCCGACTAGCGGGAGGGCTATGGGATGAGCAGTTCTTC
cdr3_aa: CASSGRLAGGLWDEQFF

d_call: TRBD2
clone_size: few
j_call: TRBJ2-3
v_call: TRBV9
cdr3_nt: TGTGCCAGCAGCCCCGGTCGGGCTCTAGCGGGGGGTAGGACAGATACGCAGTATTTT
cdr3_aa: CASSPGRALAGGRTDTQYF

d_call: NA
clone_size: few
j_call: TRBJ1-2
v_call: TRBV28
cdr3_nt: TGTGCCAGCAGTTGGGGGAGCTATGGCTACACCTTC
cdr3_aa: CASSWGSYGYTF

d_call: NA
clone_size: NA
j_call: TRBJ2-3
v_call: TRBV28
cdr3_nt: TGTGCCAGCAGTTTAAGAGATACGCAGTATTTT
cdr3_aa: CASSLRDTQYF

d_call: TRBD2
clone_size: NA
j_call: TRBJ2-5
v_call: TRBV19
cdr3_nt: TGTGCCAGTAGGACTAGCGGGCAAGAGACCCAGTACTTC
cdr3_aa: CASRTSGQETQYF

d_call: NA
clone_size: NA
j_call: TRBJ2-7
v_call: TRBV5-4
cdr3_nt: TGTGCCAGCAGCTTACCCGGGACCGATTCCTACGAGCAGTACTTC
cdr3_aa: CASSLPGTDSYEQYF

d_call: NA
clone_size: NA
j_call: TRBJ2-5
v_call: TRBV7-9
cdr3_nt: TGTGCCAGCAGCCAGGGGGAGACCCAGTACTTC
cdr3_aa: CASSQGETQYF

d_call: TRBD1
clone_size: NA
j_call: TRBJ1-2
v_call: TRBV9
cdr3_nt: TGTGCCAGCAGCGTAGAACAGGGGGCGGGCTATGGCTACACCTTC
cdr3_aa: CASSVEQGAGYGYTF

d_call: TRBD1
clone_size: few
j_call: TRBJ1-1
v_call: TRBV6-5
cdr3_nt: TGTGCCAGCAGTTCCCGTACTGGACAGGGGAACACTGAAGCTTTCTTT
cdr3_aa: CASSSRTGQGNTEAFF

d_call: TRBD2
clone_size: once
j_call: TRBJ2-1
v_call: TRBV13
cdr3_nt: TGTGCCAGCAGCAGTAAATTTGGCGGGGGCTCCTACAATGAGCAGTTCTTC
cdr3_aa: CASSSKFGGGSYNEQFF

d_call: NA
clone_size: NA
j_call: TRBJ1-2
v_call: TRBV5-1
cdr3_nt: TGCGCCAGCAGCTTGGAGCCGCGGAGTGGCTACACCTTC
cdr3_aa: CASSLEPRSGYTF

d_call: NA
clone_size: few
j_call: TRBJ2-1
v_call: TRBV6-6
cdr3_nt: TGTGCCAGCAGTTACTGGGGGAGTGGTACCTACAATGAGCAGTTCTTC
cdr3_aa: CASSYWGSGTYNEQFF

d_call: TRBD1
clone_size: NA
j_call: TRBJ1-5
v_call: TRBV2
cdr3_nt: TGTGCCAGCAGTGAAACCGGGACAGGGGGTCAGCCCCAGCATTTT
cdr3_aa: CASSETGTGGQPQHF

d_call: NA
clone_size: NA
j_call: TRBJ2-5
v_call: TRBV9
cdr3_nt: TGTGCCAGCAGCGTAGTAGGGGGTCGGGAGACCCAGTACTTC
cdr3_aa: CASSVVGGRETQYF

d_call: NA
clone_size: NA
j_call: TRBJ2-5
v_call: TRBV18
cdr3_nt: TGTGCCAGCTCACCCACGGCTGAGACCCAGTACTTC
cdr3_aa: CASSPTAETQYF

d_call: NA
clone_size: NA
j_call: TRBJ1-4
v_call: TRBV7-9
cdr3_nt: TGTGCCAGCAGCCCACTGCCGGGCCTAAAAGGTGAAAAACTGTTTTTT
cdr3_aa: CASSPLPGLKGEKLFF

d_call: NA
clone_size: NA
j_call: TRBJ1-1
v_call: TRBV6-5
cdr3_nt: TGTGCCAGCAGTTACACCATGAACACTGAAGCTTTCTTT
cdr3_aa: CASSYTMNTEAFF

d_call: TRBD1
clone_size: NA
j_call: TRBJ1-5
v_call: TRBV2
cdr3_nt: TGTGCCAGCGGGCCTGGCAGGGGGCTTCATCAGCCCCAGCATTTT
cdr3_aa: CASGPGRGLHQPQHF

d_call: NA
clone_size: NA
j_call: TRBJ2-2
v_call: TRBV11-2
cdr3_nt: TGTGCCAGCAGCTTGCGCCCGTGGGGGGAGCTGTTTTTT
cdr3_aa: CASSLRPWGELFF

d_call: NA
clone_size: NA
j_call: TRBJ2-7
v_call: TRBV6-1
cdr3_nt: TGTGCCAGCAGTGAGTACAGGGACGAGCAGTACTTC
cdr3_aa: CASSEYRDEQYF

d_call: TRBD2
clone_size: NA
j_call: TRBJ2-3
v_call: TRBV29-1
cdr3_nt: TGCAGCGTCTGTAGCGGGACCGCAGATACGCAGTATTTT
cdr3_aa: CSVCSGTADTQYF

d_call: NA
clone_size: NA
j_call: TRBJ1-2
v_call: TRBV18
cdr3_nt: TGTGCCAGCTCACCCGACCGAAACTCAAACTATGGCTACACCTTC
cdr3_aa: CASSPDRNSNYGYTF

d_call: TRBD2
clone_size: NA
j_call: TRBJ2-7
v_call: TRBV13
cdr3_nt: TGTGCCAGCAGCTTAGAGCGGGGGACTAGGGCCTACGAGCAGTACTTC
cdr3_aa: CASSLERGTRAYEQYF

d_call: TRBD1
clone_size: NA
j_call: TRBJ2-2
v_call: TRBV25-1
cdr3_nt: TGTGCCAGCAGTGATACCGGGACAGGGAGCACCGGGGAGCTGTTTTTT
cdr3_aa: CASSDTGTGSTGELFF

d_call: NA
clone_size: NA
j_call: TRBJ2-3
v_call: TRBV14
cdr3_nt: TGTGCCAGCAGCCAAGAAGGGGCAGGGACCACAGATACGCAGTATTTT
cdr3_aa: CASSQEGAGTTDTQYF

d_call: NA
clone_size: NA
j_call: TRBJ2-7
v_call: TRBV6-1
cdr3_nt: TGTGCCAGCTGCAGCGGGACAGGTGTCTCCGAGCAGTACTTC
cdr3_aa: CASCSGTGVSEQYF

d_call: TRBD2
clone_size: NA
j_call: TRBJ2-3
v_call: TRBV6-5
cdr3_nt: TGTGCCAGCAGTTCACCGACTAGCTTTAGCACAGATACGCAGTATTTT
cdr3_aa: CASSSPTSFSTDTQYF

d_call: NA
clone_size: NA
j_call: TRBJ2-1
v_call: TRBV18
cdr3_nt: TGTGCCAGCTCACCATCGGCCTTCTCCTACAATGAGCAGTTCTTC
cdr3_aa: CASSPSAFSYNEQFF

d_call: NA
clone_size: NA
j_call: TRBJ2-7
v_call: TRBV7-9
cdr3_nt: TGTGCCAGCAGCTTCAGCAGTCTAAACTACGAGCAGTACTTC
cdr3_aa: CASSFSSLNYEQYF

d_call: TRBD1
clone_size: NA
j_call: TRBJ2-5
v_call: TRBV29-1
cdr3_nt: TGCAGCGTTCCTGACAGGGCCACGCAAGAGACCCAGTACTTC
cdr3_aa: CSVPDRATQETQYF

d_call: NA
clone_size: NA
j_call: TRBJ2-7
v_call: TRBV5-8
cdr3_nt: TGTGCCAGCAGCTTGGGAGACAGACACTCCTACGAGCAGTACTTC
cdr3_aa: CASSLGDRHSYEQYF

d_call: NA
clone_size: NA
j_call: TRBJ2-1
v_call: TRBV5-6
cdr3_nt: TGTGCCAGCAGCTCCTCCGGGACGCAGCAGTTCTTC
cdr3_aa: CASSSSGTQQFF

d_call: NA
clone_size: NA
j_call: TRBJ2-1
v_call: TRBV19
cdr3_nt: TGTGCCAGTAGAGGGATTTATGAGTTCTTC
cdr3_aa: CASRGIYEFF